Measured by frequency, the clone carrying this TCR beta chain is medium-sized. Exhausted-like traits marked the TPEX cells, which were CCR7+ PD-1+ TIGIT+ early memory CD8+ T cells. Enrichment of total CD8+ T cells was achieved using negative magnetic separation. The CDR3 is made up of 13 amino acids. Germline lookup yields CDR1 SGHTA and CDR2 FQGNSA. This entry comes from a study of human CD8 memory T cell subsets. Production of TCR beta libraries used UMI-labeled 5' RACE as the method. TCRdb re-called the 5' RACE reads and catalogs CDR3 proteins one per entry, DNA excluded. The table lists about 8,800 distinct CDR3 sequences.

The sequencing input was CD8+ T cells from PBMCs. J is TRBJ2-1 and V is TRBV7-2. The sequence was collected from a human donor in good health. CDR3 protein: CASSLFGSNEQFF.